This TCR beta chain was obtained from a study of blood T cell repertoires in COVID-19. Study information: The United States, Italy and Spain were the sources of the acute and convalescent COVID-19 samples. PBMCs, B-cell-depleted T cells, or T cells provided the cDNA or gDNA that made up the material.

Sequenced by immunoSEQ multiplex PCR; TCRdb stores in-frame clones only, minus some. The repertoire has about 160,000 clones, under 80% of them found once; the top ten carry 2.8%. Germline assignment: CDR1 LNHNV and CDR2 YYDKDF (reference sequence). Trimming left V 5 bases short and J 4 bases short, with 15 bases between. The CDR3 length is 15 residues. Sequenced: peripheral blood. The chain is built from TRBV15 and TRBJ1-5, with a possible D match to TRBD1 (6 bases). This receptor was obtained from a man aged 70-80 years with acute or convalescent COVID-19. The CDR3 loop is CATSGGAGHNQPQHF. For the CDR3, the DNA is TGTGCCACCAGCGGGGGGGCAGGACATAATCAGCCCCAGCATTTT.